Listed below are T cell receptor beta chains from one sample, sequenced in a study of T cells in Graves' hyperthyroidism and ophthalmopathy. One entry per CDR3 protein, called by TCRdb with MiXCR from the multiplex PCR reads. Counted here are about 260,000 distinct CDR3 sequences, around 15% occurring once; the ten biggest clones make up around 30%. Sequences were obtained from blood. Receptors were obtained from a woman younger than 30 with Graves' ophthalmopathy. Both conserved end residues are part of each CDR3. The order of the fields is V gene, J gene, D gene, clone size, CDR3 protein, CDR3 DNA. A D gene is named only where the DNA matches it firmly. Part of the rows lack a size; the others show once, few, many or a class for expanded clones.

V: TRBV2
J: TRBJ1-2
D: -
size: many
CDR3: CASSEGRWGWYGYTF
DNA: TGTGCCAGCAGTGAAGGCCGGTGGGGGTGGTATGGCTACACCTTC

V: TRBV27
J: TRBJ1-2
D: -
size: -
CDR3: CASSLKVGGVHGYTF
DNA: TGTGCCAGCAGTTTAAAGGTTGGGGGGGTCCATGGCTACACCTTC

V: TRBV7-3
J: TRBJ2-5
D: -
size: -
CDR3: CASSRGGGGAEETQYF
DNA: TGTGCCAGCAGCCGAGGCGGTGGGGGGGCGGAGGAGACCCAGTACTTC

V: TRBV9
J: TRBJ2-7
D: TRBD2
size: many
CDR3: CASSDSGRAQDEQYF
DNA: TGTGCCAGCAGCGATAGCGGGAGGGCCCAAGACGAGCAGTACTTC

V: TRBV6-5
J: TRBJ1-1
D: TRBD1
size: -
CDR3: CASSYSVGTGSTEAFF
DNA: TGTGCCAGCAGTTACTCTGTTGGGACAGGGAGCACTGAAGCTTTCTTT

V: TRBV6-1
J: TRBJ2-5
D: TRBD2
size: many
CDR3: CASSAMGVAGGPGQETQYF
DNA: TGTGCCAGCAGTGCAATGGGGGTAGCGGGGGGGCCTGGGCAAGAGACCCAGTACTTC

V: TRBV20-1
J: TRBJ1-5
D: -
size: many
CDR3: CSASKSNQPQHF
DNA: TGCAGTGCTAGCAAGAGCAATCAGCCCCAGCATTTT

V: TRBV7-2
J: TRBJ2-3
D: TRBD2
size: -
CDR3: CASSPRWASGRTDTQYF
DNA: TGTGCCAGCAGCCCCAGGTGGGCTAGCGGGAGGACAGATACGCAGTATTTT

V: TRBV28
J: TRBJ2-5
D: -
size: many
CDR3: CASSLLMTKETQYF
DNA: TGTGCCAGCAGTTTACTAATGACTAAAGAGACCCAGTACTTC

V: TRBV20-1
J: TRBJ1-1
D: TRBD1
size: many
CDR3: CSASNRGATEAFF
DNA: TGCAGTGCTAGTAACAGGGGAGCCACTGAAGCTTTCTTT

V: TRBV29-1
J: TRBJ1-6
D: -
size: many
CDR3: CSVTERTSSYNSPLHF
DNA: TGCAGCGTCACGGAGCGGACTAGCTCCTATAATTCACCCCTCCACTTT

V: TRBV28
J: TRBJ1-5
D: -
size: -
CDR3: CASSLSTGYNQPQHF
DNA: TGTGCCAGCAGTTTATCTACCGGCTACAATCAGCCCCAGCATTTT

V: TRBV10-3
J: TRBJ2-3
D: TRBD1
size: -
CDR3: CAITTTGSTDTQYF
DNA: TGTGCCATCACCACGACAGGGAGCACAGATACGCAGTATTTT

V: TRBV5-1
J: TRBJ2-5
D: -
size: many
CDR3: CASSGNGAGETQYF
DNA: TGCGCCAGCAGCGGTAACGGGGCCGGAGAGACCCAGTACTTC

V: TRBV18
J: TRBJ2-7
D: -
size: many
CDR3: CASSPPLGQTYEQYF
DNA: TGTGCCAGCTCACCACCGTTGGGACAAACCTACGAGCAGTACTTC

V: TRBV19
J: TRBJ2-1
D: TRBD2
size: many
CDR3: CASSTSTSGGYNEQFF
DNA: TGTGCCAGTAGTACGTCGACTAGCGGGGGATACAATGAGCAGTTCTTC

V: TRBV2
J: TRBJ2-1
D: TRBD2
size: -
CDR3: CASSGVSGSGWNEQFF
DNA: TGTGCCAGCAGTGGGGTTAGCGGGAGCGGGTGGAATGAGCAGTTCTTC

V: TRBV28
J: TRBJ2-3
D: TRBD2
size: -
CDR3: CASNPTVRTSGADTQYF
DNA: TGTGCCAGCAACCCAACGGTGAGGACTAGCGGGGCAGATACGCAGTATTTT

V: TRBV7-2
J: TRBJ2-4
D: -
size: many
CDR3: CASSLGQPAKNIQYF
DNA: TGTGCCAGCAGCCTCGGACAGCCTGCCAAAAACATTCAGTACTTC

V: TRBV25-1
J: TRBJ1-1
D: TRBD1
size: many
CDR3: CASSGPRGLPTSEAFF
DNA: TGTGCCAGCAGTGGACCCAGGGGGCTCCCCACTTCTGAAGCTTTCTTT

V: TRBV2
J: TRBJ2-1
D: TRBD1
size: many
CDR3: CANHGQDSIYNEQFF
DNA: TGTGCCAACCACGGACAGGATAGTATTTACAATGAGCAGTTCTTC

V: TRBV19
J: TRBJ2-1
D: TRBD2
size: few
CDR3: CASRPTSGGYNEQFF
DNA: TGTGCCAGTAGACCTACTAGCGGAGGCTACAATGAGCAGTTCTTC

V: TRBV7-2
J: TRBJ1-6
D: -
size: many
CDR3: CASSRNRVNNSPLHF
DNA: TGTGCCAGCAGCCGCAACAGAGTTAATAATTCACCCCTCCACTTT

V: TRBV20-1
J: TRBJ2-3
D: TRBD1
size: many
CDR3: CSARAGTGTDTQYF
DNA: TGCAGTGCTAGAGCTGGGACAGGGACAGATACGCAGTATTTT

V: TRBV18
J: TRBJ2-7
D: -
size: many
CDR3: CASSPPGLGEQYF
DNA: TGTGCCAGCTCACCCCCCGGGTTGGGCGAGCAGTACTTC